Presented here are 26 T cell receptor beta chains from one specimen sequenced in a study of CD8+ T cells in alopecia areata. Extracted RNA was reverse transcribed, and the resulting cDNA served as sequencing template. The method was immunoSEQ multiplex PCR; TCRdb's version includes in-frame clones alone and lacks a portion of them. The data show some 98,000 clones, approximately 60% seen once. Treatment here: oral pan-JAK inhibitor, 5-10 mg twice daily. Sequenced material: CD8+ T cells sorted from blood, taken at week 4, from a patient treated with tofacitinib. These receptors all come from a human donor with alopecia areata.

The CDR3 DNA reads TGTGCCAGCAGCCAGTCCCCAGCGGGAGGGTCTGGGGCCAACGTCCTGACTTTC. It encodes CASSQSPAGGSGANVLTF. The V gene is TRBV4-2, the J gene TRBJ2-6; 10 bases match TRBD2. The junction had 6 bases not matched to a gene; V was cut back by 3 bases and J by 1 base. CDR1 is LGHNA, CDR2 YNFKEQ, per germline. The CDR3 spans 18 residues.

V and J are TRBV29-1 and TRBJ2-1, with D tentatively TRBD2 (6 bases). The V gene lost 6 bases and the J gene lost 5 bases, with 14 bases spanning the gap. The CDR3 extends over 13 amino acids. Germline lookup yields CDR1 SQVTM and CDR2 ANQGSEA. The CDR3: CSVERATNNEQFF. Here the CDR3 DNA reads TGCAGCGTGGAGCGGGCTACAAACAATGAGCAGTTCTTC.

This clone turned up a few times. This chain links TRBV10-3 with TRBJ1-2; D is ambiguous. The CDR3 is 12 amino acids. Germline V gene sequence: CDR1 ENHRY, CDR2 SYGVKD. V was clipped by 6 bases and J by 5 bases, with 10 bases between them. As DNA, the CDR3 is TGTGCCATCAGCGGACTTGATTATGGCTACACCTTC. Amino acid sequence: CAISGLDYGYTF.

In its sample, this clone was seen a few times. The chain is built from TRBV7-2 and TRBJ1-1, with D hard to call. Germline V gene lookup returns CDR1 SGHTA and CDR2 FQGNSA. CDR3 length: 15 residues. Trimming pared 3 bases from V and 2 bases from J, leaving 13 bases between. Here the CDR3 DNA reads TGTGCCAGCAGCTTCGTCGATAGAGGTAACACTGAAGCTTTCTTT. This gives the protein CASSFVDRGNTEAFF.

Here the CDR3 reads CASSSDSVREKLFF. The CDR3 nucleotides read TGTGCCAGCAGCTCGGACAGCGTCCGCGAAAAACTGTTTTTT. The chain uses TRBV7-9 and TRBJ1-4; TRBD1 is a possible D gene (6 bases). Trimming removed 4 bases from V and 8 bases from J, with 14 bases in between. Germline CDR1 reads SEHNR; CDR2 reads FQNEAQ (reference sequence). This CDR3 is 14 amino acids long.

The rearrangement joins TRBV4-3 to TRBJ2-4; D is unresolved. CDR3 length equals 17 residues. V was cut by 0 bases and J by 0 bases, with 12 bases left in between. Germline V gene lookup returns CDR1 LGHNA and CDR2 YSLEER. CDR3 sequence: CASSQEWSSLAKNIQYF. CDR3 nucleotide sequence: TGCGCCAGCAGCCAAGAGTGGAGCTCCTTAGCCAAAAACATTCAGTACTTC.

The V gene is TRBV2, the J gene TRBJ1-2; 7 bases align to TRBD1. The trim removed 2 bases at V and 3 bases at J, leaving 0 bases unmatched. The CDR3 is made up of 13 amino acids. Germline lookup yields CDR1 SNHLY and CDR2 FYNNEI. The DNA for the CDR3 is TGTGCCAGCAGTGAAACAGGGGACTATGGCTACACCTTC. Translating gives CASSETGDYGYTF.

The V and J genes are TRBV28 and TRBJ2-2; D not resolved. The V end lost 4 bases, the J end lost 0 bases, and 9 bases lay between the germline ends. Germline-derived CDR1 and CDR2 are MDHEN and SYDVKM. The CDR3 extends over 15 amino acids. The CDR3 protein is CASSYRFPNTGELFF. The DNA of the CDR3 is TGTGCCAGCAGTTACAGATTTCCGAACACCGGGGAGCTGTTTTTT.

This chain links TRBV5-1 with TRBJ2-2; 10 bases fit TRBD1. Germline trimming cut 6 bases from V and 5 bases from J; bases unmatched to any gene: 10. The CDR3 spans 16 residues. Germline V gives CDR1 SGHRS, CDR2 YFSETQ. The CDR3 region is CASTSDRDRGTGELFF. In DNA, the CDR3 is TGCGCCAGCACCTCAGACCGGGACAGGGGAACCGGGGAGCTGTTTTTT.

The chain combines TRBV4-1 with TRBJ2-7; TRBD1 or TRBD2 may be the D gene (6 bases each). The CDR3 loop spans 14 amino acids. The germline gives CDR1 MGHRA, CDR2 YSYEKL. V was clipped by 0 bases and J by 2 bases, with 8 bases between them. The CDR3 nucleotides read TGCGCCAGCAGCCAAGAAGGGGGGACCTACGAGCAGTACTTC. Its translation: CASSQEGGTYEQYF.

The chain carries TRBV30 and TRBJ1-1, with D hard to call. V was clipped by 1 base and J by 7 bases, with 16 bases between them. CDR1 is GTSNPN, CDR2 SVGIG, per germline (reference sequence). This CDR3 is built from 14 residues. For the CDR3, the DNA is TGTGCCTGGAGTGCCCTTGAGAAGCTCCGTGAAGCTTTCTTT. This codes for CAWSALEKLREAFF.

The table lists this clone with a count of one. The chain carries TRBV6-5 and TRBJ2-3; D perhaps matches TRBD2 (5 bases). Trimming removed 6 bases from V and 5 bases from J, with 9 bases in between. This CDR3 is built from 12 residues. Germline CDR1 MNHEY, CDR2 SVGAGI. CDR3 amino acids: CASSPGIDTQYF. As DNA, the CDR3 is TGTGCCAGCAGCCCGGGGATAGATACGCAGTATTTT.

This clone occurred once. This sample also contains other DNA sequences that code for the same CDR3. This chain links TRBV5-1 with TRBJ2-7; D uncertain. The ends were cut back, 5 bases at V and 0 bases at J, with 6 bases in the middle. The CDR3 sequence is 12 residues long. Germline V CDR1 and CDR2: SGHRS, YFSETQ. The CDR3 loop reads CASSPSSYEQYF. CDR3 nucleotides: TGCGCCAGCAGTCCTAGCTCCTACGAGCAGTACTTC.

A few counts support this clone. The chain recombines TRBV7-9 with TRBJ2-1; D not resolved. The CDR3 has 11 amino acids. Germline V CDR1 and CDR2: SEHNR, FQNEAQ (reference sequence). Trimming removed 5 bases from V and 14 bases from J, with 13 bases in between. The CDR3 reads CASSKGSEEFF. DNA of the CDR3: TGTGCCAGCAGCAAAGGGTCGGAAGAGTTCTTC. The complete variable domain, with remaining parts taken from reference TRBV7-9 and TRBJ2-1, reads DTGVSQNPRHKITKRGQNVTFRCDPISEHNRLYWYRQTLGQGPEFLTYFQNEAQLEKSRLLSDRFSAERPKGSFSTLEIQRTEQGDSAMYLCASSKGSEEFFGPGTRLTVL.

This clone was observed once. The gene calls are TRBV5-1 and TRBJ2-2, with D hard to call. The V gene lost 1 base and the J gene lost 1 base, with 14 bases spanning the gap. Germline values: CDR1 SGHRS, CDR2 YFSETQ. This CDR3 contains 17 residues. CDR3 sequence reads: CASSLMTTTLNTGELFF. The DNA for the CDR3 is TGCGCCAGCAGCTTGATGACGACAACCTTGAACACCGGGGAGCTGTTTTTT. Looking up the rest from reference TRBV5-1 and TRBJ2-2 gives the full variable domain: KAGVTQTPRYLIKTRGQQVTLSCSPISGHRSVSWYQQTPGQGLQFLFEYFSETQRNKGNFPGRFSGRQFSNSRSEMNVSTLELGDSALYLCASSLMTTTLNTGELFFGEGSRLTVL.

This chain's CDR3 is CASSSGTGGARIPEAFF. The CDR3 DNA sequence: TGTGCCAGCAGCTCCGGGACAGGGGGCGCGAGGATCCCTGAAGCTTTCTTT. The chain uses TRBV9 and TRBJ1-1; TRBD1 aligns across 12 bases. After removal of 4 bases from V and 6 bases from J, the junction contained 13 bases not matched to a gene. CDR3 length: 17 amino acids. From germline, CDR1 is SGDLS and CDR2 YYNGEE.

In its sample, this clone was seen a few times. The genes are TRBV5-1 and TRBJ1-1, with D hard to call. Germline V gene data show CDR1 as SGHRS and CDR2 as YFSETQ. V was clipped by 0 bases and J by 1 base, with 7 bases between them. The CDR3 is made up of 14 amino acids. CDR3 residues: CASSLAGRNTEAFF. CDR3 sequence (DNA): TGCGCCAGCAGCTTGGCCGGTAGGAACACTGAAGCTTTCTTT.

The chain is built from TRBV7-9 and TRBJ1-1; 8 bases match TRBD1. This CDR3 spans 17 amino acids. V was pared by 5 bases and J by 3 bases, with 14 bases of the junction left unmatched. Per germline, CDR1 SEHNR and CDR2 FQNEAQ (reference sequence). The CDR3 protein is CASSPGAGGPRDTEAFF. The CDR3 DNA reads TGTGCCAGCAGCCCCGGGGCAGGGGGCCCTCGGGACACTGAAGCTTTCTTT. Using reference TRBV7-9 and TRBJ1-1 for the parts outside the CDR3, the full variable domain is DTGVSQNPRHKITKRGQNVTFRCDPISEHNRLYWYRQTLGQGPEFLTYFQNEAQLEKSRLLSDRFSAERPKGSFSTLEIQRTEQGDSAMYLCASSPGAGGPRDTEAFFGQGTRLTVV.

The chain is built from TRBV28 and TRBJ2-7; a weak D match, TRBD1 (6 bases). The germline gives CDR1 MDHEN, CDR2 SYDVKM. This CDR3 has 13 residues. Trimming stripped 10 bases from V and 6 bases from J, with 19 bases between. CDR3: CATTPFGDIEQYF. Written as DNA, the CDR3 is TGTGCCACCACGCCTTTTGGGGACATCGAGCAGTACTTC.

The chain carries TRBV5-1 and TRBJ2-7, with TRBD1 as a possible D gene (6 bases). The CDR3 is 16 amino acids. V lost 0 bases to trimming and J lost 1 base, with 14 bases between them. Germline assignment: CDR1 SGHRS and CDR2 YFSETQ. CDR3 in amino acids: CASSLAVDRTSYEQYF. The CDR3 nucleotides read TGCGCCAGCAGCTTGGCCGTAGACAGGACGTCCTACGAGCAGTACTTC.

For this clone: One end of the junction fails to match germline, which may point to a read error. The same CDR3 can be traced to other DNA sequences in this sample. This chain joins TRBV5-1 and TRBJ2-1; D uncertain. The CDR3 is 15 residues long. The germline CDR1 and CDR2 sequences are SGHRS and YFSETQ. CDR3 bases: TGTGCCAGCAGCCCCGACTTGAGCTCCTACAATGAGCAGTTCTTC. Its translation: CASSPDLSSYNEQFF.

The rearrangement joins TRBV29-1 to TRBJ2-7, with D hard to call. Trimming cost V 6 bases and J 4 bases, with 10 bases left between them. Germline CDR1 SQVTM, CDR2 ANQGSEA. The CDR3 totals 11 residues. The CDR3, as DNA: TGCAGCGTGATGTACTCTTACGAGCAGTACTTC. Translated: CSVMYSYEQYF.

The chain recombines TRBV19 with TRBJ2-7; D is possibly TRBD1 (6 bases). The CDR3 totals 16 residues. Germline V lookup: CDR1 LNHDA, CDR2 SQIVND (reference sequence). V shed 5 bases and J shed 1 base, with 18 bases lying between them. The CDR3 loop reads CASSPDTGFRSYEQYF. The CDR3, as DNA: TGTGCCAGTAGTCCAGACACAGGGTTCAGGTCCTACGAGCAGTACTTC.

V is TRBV7-3 and J is TRBJ1-5; weak D call: TRBD1 (5 bases). Germline CDR1 SGHTA, CDR2 FQGTGA. CDR3 length: 13 amino acids. Trimming removed 5 bases from V and 4 bases from J, with 9 bases in between. The CDR3 here is CASSEGENQPQHF. The CDR3 nucleotides are TGTGCCAGCAGCGAAGGGGAGAATCAGCCCCAGCATTTT.

The chain couples TRBV9 to TRBJ1-2, with D unresolved. The CDR3 runs 14 residues. V was trimmed by 0 bases and J by 3 bases, leaving 9 bases between them. Germline lookup yields CDR1 SGDLS and CDR2 YYNGEE. The CDR3 DNA sequence: TGTGCCAGCAGCGTAGGAGCAGGTGACTATGGCTACACCTTC. This encodes CASSVGAGDYGYTF.

This clone was picked up a small number of times. The V gene is TRBV5-6, the J gene TRBJ2-5; 8 bases align to TRBD2. The CDR3 contains 14 residues. From germline, CDR1 is SGHDT and CDR2 YYEEEE. The ends lost 0 bases at V and 3 bases at J; junction bases unmatched: 1. CDR3 nucleotide sequence: TGTGCCAGCAGCTTGGCGACTAGCGAAGAGACCCAGTACTTC. This gives the protein CASSLATSEETQYF.